Detailed here is one TCR beta chain. Antigen: not known. The data were taken from a study of regulatory T cells in long-lasting Graves disease. Findings and limits, study-wide: The study found TRBV28, TRBJ1-2 and TRBJ2-5 favored in persistent disease. Limited samples may have lowered accuracy.

V gave up 1 base and J gave up 0 bases; unmatched junction bases: 14. CDR3 length: 19 residues. CDR1 DFQATT and CDR2 SNEGSKA come from the germline V gene (reference sequence). Both iRepertoire HTBI primers and Arm-PCR of CDR3 regions were used to build the TCR beta libraries. TCRdb called the multiplex PCR reads again in MiXCR, with one record for every CDR3 protein. The profile covers roughly 450,000 distinct CDR3 sequences, with around 24% appearing a single time and approximately 25% taken by the ten largest. Time point of the sample: persistent/refractory GD, antithyroid drugs over 5 years with positive TRAb. PBMCs provided the RNA from which the TCR library was made. In each case, Graves' disease was diagnosed per American Thyroid Association guidelines.

The material was peripheral blood mononuclear cells (PBMCs), obtained when the disease was refractory, from a patient treated with antithyroid drugs. V gene TRBV20-1 combines with J gene TRBJ1-5; 8 bases match TRBD1. The sequence was obtained from a female donor with Graves disease. CDR3 coding DNA: TGCAGTGCTAGAGGAGGGAGGACAGGGAAGACTAATAGCAATCAGCCCCAGCATTTT. As protein: CSARGGRTGKTNSNQPQHF.